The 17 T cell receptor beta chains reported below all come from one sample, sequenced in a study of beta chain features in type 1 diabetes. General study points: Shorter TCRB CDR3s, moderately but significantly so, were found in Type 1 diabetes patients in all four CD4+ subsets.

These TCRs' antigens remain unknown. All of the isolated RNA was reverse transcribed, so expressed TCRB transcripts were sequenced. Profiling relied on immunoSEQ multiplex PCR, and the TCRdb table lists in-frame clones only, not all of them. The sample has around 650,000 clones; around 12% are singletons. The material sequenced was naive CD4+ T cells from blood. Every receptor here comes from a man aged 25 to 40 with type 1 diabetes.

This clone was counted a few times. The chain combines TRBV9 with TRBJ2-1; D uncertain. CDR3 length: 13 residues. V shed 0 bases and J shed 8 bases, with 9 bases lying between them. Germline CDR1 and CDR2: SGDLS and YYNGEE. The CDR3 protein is CASSVAGRDEQFF. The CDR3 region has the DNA TGTGCCAGCAGCGTAGCGGGTAGAGATGAGCAGTTCTTC.

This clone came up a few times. For the CDR3, the DNA is TGTGCCAGCGCGCGGGGGTTTACTGAGACCCAGTACTTC. This translates into CASARGFTETQYF. The chain carries TRBV7-2 and TRBJ2-5; the match to TRBD2 covers 7 bases. The CDR3 length is 13 residues. V dropped 8 bases and J dropped 5; count of bases not matched to a gene: 8. The V gene's germline CDR1 is SGHTA and CDR2 FQGNSA. Full variable domain (missing parts from reference TRBV7-2 and TRBJ2-5): GAGVSQSPSNKVTEKGKDVELRCDPISGHTALYWYRQSLGQGLEFLIYFQGNSAPDKSGLPSDRFSAERTGGSVSTLTIQRTQQEDSAVYLCASARGFTETQYFGPGTRLLVL.

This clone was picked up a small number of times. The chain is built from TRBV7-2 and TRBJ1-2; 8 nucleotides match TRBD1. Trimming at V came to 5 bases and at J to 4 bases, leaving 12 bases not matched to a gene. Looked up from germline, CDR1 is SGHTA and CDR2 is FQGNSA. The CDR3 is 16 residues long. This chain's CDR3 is CASSPNMGQASYGYTF. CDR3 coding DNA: TGTGCCAGCAGCCCCAACATGGGACAGGCGAGCTATGGCTACACCTTC.

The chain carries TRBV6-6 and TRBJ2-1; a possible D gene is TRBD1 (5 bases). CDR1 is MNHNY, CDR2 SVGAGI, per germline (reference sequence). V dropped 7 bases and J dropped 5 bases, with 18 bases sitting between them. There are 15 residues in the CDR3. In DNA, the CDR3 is TGTGCCAGCACCCCAAGGGGATCAGAGAACAATGAGCAGTTCTTC. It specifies CASTPRGSENNEQFF.

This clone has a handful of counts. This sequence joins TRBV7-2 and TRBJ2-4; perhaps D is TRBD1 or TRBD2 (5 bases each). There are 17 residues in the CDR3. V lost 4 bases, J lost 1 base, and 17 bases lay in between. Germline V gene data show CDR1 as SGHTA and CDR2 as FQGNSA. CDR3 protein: CASSSSRGERAKNIQYF. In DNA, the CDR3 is TGTGCCAGCAGCTCCTCGAGAGGGGAGAGGGCCAAAAACATTCAGTACTTC.

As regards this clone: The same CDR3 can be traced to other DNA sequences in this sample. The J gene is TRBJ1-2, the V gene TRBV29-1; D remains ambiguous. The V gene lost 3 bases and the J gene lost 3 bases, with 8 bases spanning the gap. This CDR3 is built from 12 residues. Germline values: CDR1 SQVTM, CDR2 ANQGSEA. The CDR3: CSVERQDYGYTF. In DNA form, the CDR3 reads TGCAGCGTTGAGCGGCAAGACTATGGCTACACCTTC.

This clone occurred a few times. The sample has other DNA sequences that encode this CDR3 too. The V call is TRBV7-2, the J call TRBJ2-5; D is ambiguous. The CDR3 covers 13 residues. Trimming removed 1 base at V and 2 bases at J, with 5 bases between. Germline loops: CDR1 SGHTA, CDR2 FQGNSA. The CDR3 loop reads CASSLGQQETQYF. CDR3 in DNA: TGTGCCAGCAGCTTAGGGCAACAAGAGACCCAGTACTTC.

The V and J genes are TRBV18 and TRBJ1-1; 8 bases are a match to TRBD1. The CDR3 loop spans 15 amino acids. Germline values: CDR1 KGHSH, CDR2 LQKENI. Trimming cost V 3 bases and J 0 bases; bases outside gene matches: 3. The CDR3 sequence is CASSPGTGMNTEAFF. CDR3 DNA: TGTGCCAGCTCACCGGGGACAGGCATGAACACTGAAGCTTTCTTT.

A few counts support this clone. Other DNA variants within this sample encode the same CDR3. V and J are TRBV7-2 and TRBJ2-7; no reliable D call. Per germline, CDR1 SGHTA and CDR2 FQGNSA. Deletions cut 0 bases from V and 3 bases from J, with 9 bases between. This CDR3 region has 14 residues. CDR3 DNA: TGTGCCAGCAGCTTAGCAGGTTCTTACTACGAGCAGTACTTC. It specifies CASSLAGSYYEQYF. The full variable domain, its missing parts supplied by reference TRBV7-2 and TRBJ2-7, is GAGVSQSPSNKVTEKGKDVELRCDPISGHTALYWYRQSLGQGLEFLIYFQGNSAPDKSGLPSDRFSAERTGGSVSTLTIQRTQQEDSAVYLCASSLAGSYYEQYFGPGTRLTVT.

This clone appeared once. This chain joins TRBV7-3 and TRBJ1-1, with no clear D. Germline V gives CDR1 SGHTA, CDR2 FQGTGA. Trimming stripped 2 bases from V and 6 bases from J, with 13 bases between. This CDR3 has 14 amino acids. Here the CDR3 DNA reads TGTGCCAGCAGCTTAGTAGGGTCTGGCGCTGAAGCTTTCTTT. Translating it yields CASSLVGSGAEAFF. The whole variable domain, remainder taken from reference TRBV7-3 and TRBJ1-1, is GAGVSQTPSNKVTEKGKYVELRCDPISGHTALYWYRQSLGQGPEFLIYFQGTGAADDSGLPNDRFFAVRPEGSVSTLKIQRTERGDSAVYLCASSLVGSGAEAFFGQGTRLTVV.

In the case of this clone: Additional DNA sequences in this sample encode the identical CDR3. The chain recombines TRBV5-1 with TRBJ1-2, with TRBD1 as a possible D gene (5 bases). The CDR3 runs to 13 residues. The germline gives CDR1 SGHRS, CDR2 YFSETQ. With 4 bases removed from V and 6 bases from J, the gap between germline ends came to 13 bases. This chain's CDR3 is CASSPGQGNGYTF. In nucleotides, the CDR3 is TGCGCCAGCAGCCCCGGGCAGGGCAATGGCTACACCTTC.

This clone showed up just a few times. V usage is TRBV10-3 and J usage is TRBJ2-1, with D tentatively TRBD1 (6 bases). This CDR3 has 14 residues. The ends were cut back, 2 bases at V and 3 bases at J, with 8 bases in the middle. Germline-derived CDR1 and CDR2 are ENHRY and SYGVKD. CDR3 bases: TGTGCCATCAGTGAGCTGGACAGCTACAATGAGCAGTTCTTC. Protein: CAISELDSYNEQFF.

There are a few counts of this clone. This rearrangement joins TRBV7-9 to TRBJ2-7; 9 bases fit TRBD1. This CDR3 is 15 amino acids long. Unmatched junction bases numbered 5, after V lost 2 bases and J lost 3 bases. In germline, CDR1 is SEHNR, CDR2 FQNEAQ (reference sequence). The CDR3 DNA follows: TGTGCCAGCAGCTTATCACAGGGGGCTGTCTACGAGCAGTACTTC. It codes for CASSLSQGAVYEQYF.

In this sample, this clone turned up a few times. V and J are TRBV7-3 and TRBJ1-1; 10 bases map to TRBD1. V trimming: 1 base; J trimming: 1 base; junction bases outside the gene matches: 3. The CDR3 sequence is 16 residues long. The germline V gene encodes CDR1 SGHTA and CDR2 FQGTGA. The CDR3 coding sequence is TGTGCCAGCAGCTTAAGAGGGACAGGGGCGAACACTGAAGCTTTCTTT. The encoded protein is CASSLRGTGANTEAFF. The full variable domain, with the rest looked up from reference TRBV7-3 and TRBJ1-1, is GAGVSQTPSNKVTEKGKYVELRCDPISGHTALYWYRQSLGQGPEFLIYFQGTGAADDSGLPNDRFFAVRPEGSVSTLKIQRTERGDSAVYLCASSLRGTGANTEAFFGQGTRLTVV.

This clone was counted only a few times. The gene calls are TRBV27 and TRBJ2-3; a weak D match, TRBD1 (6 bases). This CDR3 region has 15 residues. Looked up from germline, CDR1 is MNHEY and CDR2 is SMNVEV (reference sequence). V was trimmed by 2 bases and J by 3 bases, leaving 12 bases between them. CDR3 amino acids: CASSLGDTKTDTQYF. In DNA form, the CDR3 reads TGTGCCAGCAGTTTAGGGGACACAAAAACAGATACGCAGTATTTT.

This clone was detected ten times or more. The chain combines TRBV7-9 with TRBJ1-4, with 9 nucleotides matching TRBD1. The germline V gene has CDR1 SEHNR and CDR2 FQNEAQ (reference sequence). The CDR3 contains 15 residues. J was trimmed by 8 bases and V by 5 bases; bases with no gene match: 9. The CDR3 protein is CASSPQRQGEEKLFF. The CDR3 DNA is TGTGCCAGCAGCCCCCAGAGACAGGGGGAGGAAAAACTGTTTTTT. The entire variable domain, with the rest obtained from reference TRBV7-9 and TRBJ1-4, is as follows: DTGVSQNPRHKITKRGQNVTFRCDPISEHNRLYWYRQTLGQGPEFLTYFQNEAQLEKSRLLSDRFSAERPKGSFSTLEIQRTEQGDSAMYLCASSPQRQGEEKLFFGSGTQLSVL.

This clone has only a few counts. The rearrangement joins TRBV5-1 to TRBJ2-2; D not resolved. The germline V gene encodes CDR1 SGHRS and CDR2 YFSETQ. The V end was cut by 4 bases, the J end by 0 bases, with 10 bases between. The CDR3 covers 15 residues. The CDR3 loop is CASSPTRSNTGELFF. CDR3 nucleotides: TGCGCCAGCAGCCCCACCAGGTCGAACACCGGGGAGCTGTTTTTT.